The 2 T cell receptor beta chains below all came from one sample that was sequenced in a study of CD8+CD57+ T cells in acquired aplastic anemia. Whoever was chosen for sequencing had shown CD8+CD57+ cell expansion by flow cytometry. The template used for profiling TCR beta VDJ and CDR3 was genomic DNA. Each CDR3 protein gets one entry after TCRdb re-called the reads with MiXCR. The sample lists about 40,000 distinct CDR3 sequences, approximately 63% occurring once. The source material was sorted CD4+, CD8+, or CD8+CD57+ T cells (not recorded which) from PBMCs. The receptors stem from a human donor with aplastic anemia.

This clonotype rates as medium-sized (0.01 to 0.1%). The chain recombines TRBV19 with TRBJ2-3; D is unclear. Germline V gene data show CDR1 as LNHDA and CDR2 as SQIVND (reference sequence). With 6 bases removed from V and 2 bases from J, the gap between germline ends came to 9 bases. The CDR3 sequence is 13 residues long. CDR3 nucleotide sequence: TGTGCCAGTAGCCCAGTTGTCACAGATACGCAGTATTTT. It is translated as CASSPVVTDTQYF.

There are many counts of this clonotype. The gene calls are TRBV20-1 and TRBJ2-4; weak D call: TRBD2 (6 bases). The V end lost 6 bases, the J end lost 9 bases, and 15 bases lay between the germline ends. CDR3 size: 12 residues. The V gene's germline CDR1 is DFQATT and CDR2 SNEGSKA (reference sequence). CDR3 loop: CSASAGNGIQYF. As DNA, the CDR3 is TGCAGTGCCAGTGCGGGGAACGGCATTCAGTACTTC.